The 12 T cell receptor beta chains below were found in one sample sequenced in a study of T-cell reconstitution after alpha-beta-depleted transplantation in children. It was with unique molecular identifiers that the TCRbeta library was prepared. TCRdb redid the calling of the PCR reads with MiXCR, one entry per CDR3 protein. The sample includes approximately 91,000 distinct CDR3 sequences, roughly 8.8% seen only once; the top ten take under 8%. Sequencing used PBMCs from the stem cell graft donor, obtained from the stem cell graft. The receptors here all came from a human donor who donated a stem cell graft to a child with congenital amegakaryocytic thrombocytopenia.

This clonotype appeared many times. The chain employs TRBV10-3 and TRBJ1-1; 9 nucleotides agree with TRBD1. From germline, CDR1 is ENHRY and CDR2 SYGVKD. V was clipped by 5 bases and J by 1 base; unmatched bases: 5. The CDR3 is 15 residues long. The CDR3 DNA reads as TGTGCCATCAGTCTAGGACAGGGGAAGAACACTGAAGCTTTCTTT. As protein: CAISLGQGKNTEAFF.

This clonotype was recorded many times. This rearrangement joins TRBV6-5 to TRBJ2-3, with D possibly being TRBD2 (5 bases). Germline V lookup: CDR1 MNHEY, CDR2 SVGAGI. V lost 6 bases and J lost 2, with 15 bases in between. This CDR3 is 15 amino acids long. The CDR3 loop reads CASRAAGDYTDTQYF. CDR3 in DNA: TGTGCCAGCAGGGCGGCCGGGGATTACACAGATACGCAGTATTTT.

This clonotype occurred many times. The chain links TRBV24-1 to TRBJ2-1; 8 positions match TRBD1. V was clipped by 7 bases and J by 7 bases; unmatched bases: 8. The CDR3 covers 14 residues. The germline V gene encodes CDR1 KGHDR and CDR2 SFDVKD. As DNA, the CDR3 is TGTGCCACCAGAAGGACAGGGCTTGGGAATGAGCAGTTCTTC. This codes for CATRRTGLGNEQFF.

CDR3 loop: CSAFLAGGTHEQFF. In nucleotides, the CDR3 is TGCAGTGCCTTCTTAGCGGGAGGTACGCATGAGCAGTTCTTC. This chain uses TRBV20-1 with TRBJ2-1, with TRBD2 matching 10 bases. The germline V gene has CDR1 DFQATT and CDR2 SNEGSKA (reference sequence). The CDR3 is made up of 14 amino acids. J gave up 8 bases and V 6 bases, and 10 bases lay outside the gene matches.

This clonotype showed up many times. CDR3 amino acids: CASSLDRNYGYTF. The CDR3 DNA reads TGTGCCAGCAGTTTGGACAGAAACTATGGCTACACCTTC. The chain joins TRBV12-3 or TRBV12-4 to TRBJ1-2; weak D call: TRBD1 (6 bases). With 3 bases removed from V and 2 bases from J, the gap between germline ends came to 7 bases. The CDR3 totals 13 residues.

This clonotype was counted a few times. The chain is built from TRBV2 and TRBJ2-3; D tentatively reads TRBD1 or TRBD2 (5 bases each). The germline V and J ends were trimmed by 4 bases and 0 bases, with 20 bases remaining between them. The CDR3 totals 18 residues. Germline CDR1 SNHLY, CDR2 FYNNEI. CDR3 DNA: TGTGCCAGCAGTGGCCCCCGGGGCCACAGACGTAGCACAGATACGCAGTATTTT. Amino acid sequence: CASSGPRGHRRSTDTQYF. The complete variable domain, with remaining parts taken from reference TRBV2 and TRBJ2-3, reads EPEVTQTPSHQVTQMGQEVILRCVPISNHLYFYWYRQILGQKVEFLVSFYNNEISEKSEIFDDQFSVERPDGSNFTLKIRSTKLEDSAMYFCASSGPRGHRRSTDTQYFGPGTRLTVL.

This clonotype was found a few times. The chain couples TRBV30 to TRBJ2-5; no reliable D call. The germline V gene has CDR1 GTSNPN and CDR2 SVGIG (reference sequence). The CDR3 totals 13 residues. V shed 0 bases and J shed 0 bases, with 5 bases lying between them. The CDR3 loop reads CAWSVGNQETQYF. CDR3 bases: TGTGCCTGGAGTGTTGGCAACCAAGAGACCCAGTACTTC.

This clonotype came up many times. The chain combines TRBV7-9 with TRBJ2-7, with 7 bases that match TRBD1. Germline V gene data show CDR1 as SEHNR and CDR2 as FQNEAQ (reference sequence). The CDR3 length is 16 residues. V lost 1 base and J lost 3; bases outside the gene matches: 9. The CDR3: CASSLGQGGDVYEQYF. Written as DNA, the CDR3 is TGTGCCAGCAGCTTAGGACAGGGTGGAGATGTCTACGAGCAGTACTTC.

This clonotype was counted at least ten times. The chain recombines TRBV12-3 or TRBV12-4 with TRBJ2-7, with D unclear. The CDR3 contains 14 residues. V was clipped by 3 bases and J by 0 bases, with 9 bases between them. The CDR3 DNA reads TGTGCCAGCAGTTTGTCGGCTGTCTCCTACGAGCAGTACTTC. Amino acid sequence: CASSLSAVSYEQYF.

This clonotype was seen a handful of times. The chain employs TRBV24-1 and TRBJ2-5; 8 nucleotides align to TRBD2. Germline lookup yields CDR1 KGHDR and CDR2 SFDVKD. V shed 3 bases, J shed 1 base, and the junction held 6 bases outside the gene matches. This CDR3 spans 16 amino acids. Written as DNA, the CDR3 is TGTGCCACCAGTGATCGTTCTAGCGGGCTCCAAGAGACCCAGTACTTC. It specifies CATSDRSSGLQETQYF.

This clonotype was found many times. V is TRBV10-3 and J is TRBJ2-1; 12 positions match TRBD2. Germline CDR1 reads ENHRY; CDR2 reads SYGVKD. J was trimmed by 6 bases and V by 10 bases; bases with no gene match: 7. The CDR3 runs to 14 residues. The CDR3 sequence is CATRLAGEVNEQFF. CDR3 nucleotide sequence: TGTGCCACACGACTAGCGGGAGAGGTCAATGAGCAGTTCTTC.

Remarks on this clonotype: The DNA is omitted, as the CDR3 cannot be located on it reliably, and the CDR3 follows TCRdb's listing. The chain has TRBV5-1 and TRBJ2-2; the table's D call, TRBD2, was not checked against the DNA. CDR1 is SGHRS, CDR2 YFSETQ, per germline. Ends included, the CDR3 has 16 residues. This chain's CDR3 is CASSEPSGVTPGSCFF.